This T cell receptor (beta chain) was recovered during a study of Graves' ophthalmopathy and Graves' hyperthyroidism. General study findings and limits: Ophthalmopathy could be told apart from stable hyperthyroidism by a 13-signature model (just under 90% sensitivity, approximately 76% specificity). Blood was where most expanded thyroid clonotypes above 0.001 frequency also turned up. Ophthalmopathy progression prediction by the model yielded a sensitivity of approximately 68% and a specificity of about 72%.

This clonotype was seen a few times. Its specificity is not known. Investigators amplified TCR beta CDR3 regions from RNA transcripts. Second-round multiplex PCR came after first-round RT-PCR with HTBI primers. MiXCR, run by TCRdb on the multiplex PCR reads, gives a single entry per CDR3 protein. The sample records around 1,000,000 distinct CDR3 sequences, roughly 35% being singletons. Per germline, CDR1 DFQATT and CDR2 SNEGSKA (reference sequence). V was cut by 6 bases and J by 0 bases, with 18 bases left in between. CDR3 length equals 17 residues. This chain joins TRBV20-1 and TRBJ1-6; a possible D gene is TRBD1 (6 bases). The receptor was isolated from an adult man with Graves' hyperthyroidism. The sequencing input was peripheral blood or thyroid tissue (not recorded which). In DNA form, the CDR3 reads TGCAGTGCAATTGGACAGTCTTCAAGCTCCTATAATTCACCCCTCCACTTT. Residues: CSAIGQSSSSYNSPLHF.